The rows below give T cell receptor beta chains drawn from one sample of a study of blood T cell repertoires in COVID-19. The protocol was immunoSEQ multiplex PCR, while the TCRdb copy is restricted to in-frame clones and leaves out a portion. The table includes roughly 160,000 clones, under 85% detected once. The sequenced sample was peripheral blood. These receptors originate from a man at least 80 years old with COVID-19, enrolled during active disease. The conserved cysteine and the conserved F or W are not part of the CDR3 here. Size is stated for part of the rows, as once, few or many counts, or as a class when the clone is expanded.

V gene: TRBV7-2; clone size: .; CDR3 protein: ASSWGASGNTIY
V gene: TRBV7-2; clone size: .; CDR3 protein: ASSPNPPTVQYGYT
V gene: TRBV13; clone size: .; CDR3 protein: ASSSTEDSYEQY
V gene: TRBV4-2; clone size: .; CDR3 protein: ASSQGQGISNTEAF
V gene: TRBV9; clone size: .; CDR3 protein: ASSPGAETQY
V gene: TRBV5-5; clone size: few; CDR3 protein: ASSPGQGGGELF
V gene: TRBV19; clone size: .; CDR3 protein: ASSPWGGVGTGELF
V gene: TRBV24-1; clone size: .; CDR3 protein: ATSSTSGGANTGELF
V gene: TRBV4-1; clone size: .; CDR3 protein: ASSQAFSGAVRNSPLH
V gene: TRBV7-5; clone size: once; CDR3 protein: ARSSRETLYEQY
V gene: TRBV11-2; clone size: .; CDR3 protein: ASSSTTGITNEKLF
V gene: TRBV5-5; clone size: .; CDR3 protein: ASRRTATNEKLF
V gene: TRBV7-9; clone size: .; CDR3 protein: ASSSTGSDYGYT
V gene: TRBV3-1/TRBV3-2; clone size: once; CDR3 protein: ASSHSTGPETQY
V gene: TRBV3-1/TRBV3-2; clone size: .; CDR3 protein: ASSPKSGEKLF
V gene: TRBV6-2/TRBV6-3; clone size: .; CDR3 protein: ASSYSRTGTTDTQY
V gene: TRBV3-1/TRBV3-2; clone size: .; CDR3 protein: ASSQVIRRGQGDEQY
V gene: TRBV15; clone size: .; CDR3 protein: ATSRGGFYNSPLH
V gene: TRBV7-8; clone size: once; CDR3 protein: ASSGALRFTEAF
V gene: TRBV18; clone size: .; CDR3 protein: ASSPTRGARGTGELF
V gene: TRBV27; clone size: .; CDR3 protein: ASSPRQGVNTEAF
V gene: TRBV18; clone size: .; CDR3 protein: ASSRQTGQGKGNTIY
V gene: TRBV7-8; clone size: .; CDR3 protein: ASSLAPQTGTGGRQPQH
V gene: TRBV5-4; clone size: .; CDR3 protein: ASSSGSTPGGTEAF
V gene: TRBV5-1; clone size: once; CDR3 protein: ASSPWTSGGPSVSTDTQY
V gene: TRBV5-1; clone size: .; CDR3 protein: ASSLRAGQGEAF
V gene: TRBV11-3; clone size: .; CDR3 protein: ASSLDQGSSYNSPLH
V gene: TRBV13; clone size: once; CDR3 protein: ASSSSLVGQAGYT
V gene: TRBV12-5; clone size: .; CDR3 protein: ASALWAQETQY
V gene: TRBV2; clone size: .; CDR3 protein: ASSARDEQY
V gene: TRBV9; clone size: .; CDR3 protein: ASSNGYYAEKLF
V gene: TRBV5-1; clone size: .; CDR3 protein: ASSLNRGSNTIY
V gene: TRBV5-4; clone size: .; CDR3 protein: ASSASSGQETQY
V gene: TRBV6-6; clone size: .; CDR3 protein: ASSYGARGQNTEAF
V gene: TRBV7-9; clone size: .; CDR3 protein: ASSLGAGTGGGRETQY
V gene: TRBV6-5; clone size: once; CDR3 protein: ASSPPGQGTDTQY
V gene: TRBV19; clone size: .; CDR3 protein: ASSMRGGNEKLF
V gene: TRBV21-1; clone size: .; CDR3 protein: ASSKNTYEQY
V gene: TRBV6-5; clone size: .; CDR3 protein: ASSSPGQLYGYT
V gene: TRBV7-2; clone size: .; CDR3 protein: ASSTTLAGGAYNEQF
V gene: TRBV4-1; clone size: .; CDR3 protein: ASRRTGDGTEAF
V gene: TRBV18; clone size: .; CDR3 protein: ASSPLAGTDTQY
V gene: TRBV3-1/TRBV3-2; clone size: .; CDR3 protein: ASSPFLAGSNIQY
V gene: TRBV2; clone size: .; CDR3 protein: ARQGVDYGYT
V gene: TRBV2; clone size: .; CDR3 protein: ASKGQGYGYT
V gene: TRBV6-6; clone size: .; CDR3 protein: ASSSANSPLH
V gene: TRBV5-1; clone size: .; CDR3 protein: ASKGQGANYGYT
V gene: TRBV7-9; clone size: .; CDR3 protein: ASSLLRGQGANTGELF
V gene: TRBV6-5; clone size: .; CDR3 protein: ASTQTSGGGYGYT
V gene: TRBV7-9; clone size: .; CDR3 protein: ASSRDKPYEQY
V gene: TRBV6-5; clone size: .; CDR3 protein: ASSLDRANYGYT
V gene: TRBV7-9; clone size: once; CDR3 protein: ASNPLGTDNSPLH
V gene: TRBV7-2; clone size: .; CDR3 protein: ASSLSFSETQY
V gene: TRBV2; clone size: .; CDR3 protein: ASTTGTDYGYT
V gene: TRBV5-4; clone size: once; CDR3 protein: ASSFTGGLAYT
V gene: TRBV9; clone size: .; CDR3 protein: ASSDTGGRNTIY
V gene: TRBV27; clone size: .; CDR3 protein: ASSLRADTQY
V gene: TRBV5-6; clone size: .; CDR3 protein: ASSSPLAGSSYEQY
V gene: TRBV6-1; clone size: .; CDR3 protein: ASSEYLTVTNEKLF